The entry below gives a single TCR beta chain sequence along with its context. These data belong to a study of blood T cell repertoires in COVID-19. In the study overall: Nucleic acid was either cDNA or gDNA, and it came from T cells, B-cell-depleted T cells, or PBMCs.

Repertoires were generated with immunoSEQ multiplex PCR, while TCRdb's copy carries only in-frame clones and drops some. Of 150,000 to 200,000 clones listed, 82% were seen once; the top ten hold more than 4.5%. Participants' reported clinical history set cohort assignment. The sample taken for sequencing was PBMCs or T cells enriched from blood (not recorded which). The clonotype was recovered from a woman in her fifties or sixties with acute COVID-19.

The CDR3 DNA reads TGCGCCAGCAGCGGGGCTAGCGGGGGGGTGCATGAGCAGTTCTTC. Its translation is CASSGASGGVHEQFF. V is TRBV4-1 and J is TRBJ2-1; 12 bases are a match to TRBD2. The CDR3 length is 15 residues. Germline assignment: CDR1 MGHRA and CDR2 YSYEKL. Trimming cost V 5 bases and J 8 bases; bases outside gene matches: 7.